Below are 2 T cell receptor beta chains sequenced from a single sample in a study of Graves' ophthalmopathy and Graves' hyperthyroidism. RNA transcripts were the source from which TCR beta CDR3 regions were amplified. Amplification began with first-round RT-PCR using HTBI primers, then second-round multiplex PCR was performed. TCRdb re-derived calls from the multiplex PCR reads in MiXCR, one entry per CDR3 protein. The sample lists about 390,000 distinct CDR3 sequences; 15% were seen once. Sequenced sample: peripheral blood. All receptors come from a woman aged 18-30 years with stable Graves' hyperthyroidism.

The chain links TRBV20-1 to TRBJ1-5; D not certain. CDR3 size: 9 residues. CDR1 DFQATT and CDR2 SNEGSKA come from the germline V gene (reference sequence). The V end lost 6 bases, the J end lost 8 bases, and 5 bases lay between the germline ends. The DNA of the CDR3 is TGCAGTGCCGGAAAGCCCCAGCATTTT. Its translation is CSAGKPQHF.

There are many counts of this clonotype. The chain has TRBV7-6 and TRBJ1-5, with 7 bases lining up with TRBD1. This CDR3 region has 16 residues. The germline CDR1 and CDR2 sequences are SGHVS and FNYEAQ. V shed 1 base and J 5 bases; nucleotides not matched to a gene: 8. The CDR3 sequence: CASSLGAGGSDQPQHF. The CDR3 DNA follows: TGTGCCAGCAGCTTAGGCGCAGGGGGGAGCGATCAGCCCCAGCATTTT. Combining the CDR3 with reference TRBV7-6 and TRBJ1-5 gives the whole variable domain GAGVSQSPRYKVTKRGQDVALRCDPISGHVSLYWYRQALGQGPEFLTYFNYEAQQDKSGLPNDRFSAERPEGSISTLTIQRTEQRDSAMYRCASSLGAGGSDQPQHFGDGTRLSIL.